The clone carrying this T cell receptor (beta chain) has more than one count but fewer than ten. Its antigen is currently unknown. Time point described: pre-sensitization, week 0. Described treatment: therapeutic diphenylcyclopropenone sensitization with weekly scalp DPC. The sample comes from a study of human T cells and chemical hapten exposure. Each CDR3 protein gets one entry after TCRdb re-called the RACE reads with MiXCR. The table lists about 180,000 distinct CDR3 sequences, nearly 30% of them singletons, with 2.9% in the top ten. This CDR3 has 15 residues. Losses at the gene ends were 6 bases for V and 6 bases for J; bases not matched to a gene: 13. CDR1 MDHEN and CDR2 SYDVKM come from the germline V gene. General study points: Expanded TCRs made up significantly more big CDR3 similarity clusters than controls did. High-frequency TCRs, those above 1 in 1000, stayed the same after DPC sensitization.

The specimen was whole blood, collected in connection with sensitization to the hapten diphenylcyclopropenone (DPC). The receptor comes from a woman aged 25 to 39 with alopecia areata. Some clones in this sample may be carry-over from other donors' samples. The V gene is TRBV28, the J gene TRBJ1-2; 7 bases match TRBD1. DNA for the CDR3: TGTGCCAGCAGCCTGATCCGGACAGGTAAAGATGGCTACACCTTC. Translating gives CASSLIRTGKDGYTF.